This TCR beta chain was profiled in a study of T cell repertoires in cytomegalovirus infection. Study-wide context: It was recently identified HLA-C-restricted and well-studied HLA-B-restricted CMV epitopes that the study used. A matching HLA type, together with CMV infection, was signaled by public TCR beta signatures. Study results and caveats: Of the TCR beta families, the public ones yielded a cumulative frequency that identified carriers of CMV plus the relevant HLA. The ex vivo response showed dominance by HLA-C-restricted CMV-specific TCR beta clonotypes.

This clonotype has a handful of counts. Its antigen is unidentified. TCRdb ran MiXCR on the reads and lists one entry per CDR3 protein. This sample has 370,000 or so distinct CDR3 sequences; about 35% occur once, and the top ten carry approximately 13%. The V and J ends lost 6 bases and 5 bases, in that order; junction bases with no gene match: 12. The CDR3 runs to 16 residues. In germline, CDR1 is MNHEY, CDR2 SVGEGT. The chain employs TRBV6-2 or TRBV6-3 and TRBJ2-7; 11 bases match TRBD2. The sequencing used cultured PBMCs, collected from culture after CMV antigen stimulation. This TCR derives from a human donor in good health (CMV status not recorded). Some clones in this sample may be carry-over from other donors' samples. CDR3 coding DNA: TGTGCCAGCAGCCTGATGGTAGCGGGAGGGCCGCACGAGCAGTACTTC. Amino acids: CASSLMVAGGPHEQYF.